This TCR beta chain was captured by sequencing in a study of radiation and T cells in renal cell carcinoma. Specified time point: blood 2 weeks post-SBRT. The treatment was: 15 Gy SBRT to primary tumor, nephrectomy 4 weeks later. This renal cell carcinoma was of the clear cell type. Of note for this clone: Its antigen is currently unknown.

The CDR3 spans 16 residues. Germline lookup yields CDR1 SGHDT and CDR2 YYEEEE. Losses at the gene ends were 4 bases for V and 3 bases for J; bases not matched to a gene: 6. Assay: immunoSEQ multiplex PCR; the TCRdb copy retains only in-frame clones and omits some. The data show tens of thousands of clones, about 85% seen once. Study outcomes and limitations: Baseline intratumoral clonotype presence is unknown without pretreatment biopsies. From baseline, blood top tumor clonotypes peaked at 2 weeks post-radiation.

The specimen was blood, collected from a patient whose treatment included radiotherapy and nephrectomy. The chain has TRBV5-6 and TRBJ2-3, with 12 bases identical to TRBD2. The TCR comes from a man aged 55 to 70 with renal cell carcinoma. CDR3 sequence: CASSPLTSGRTDTQYF. CDR3 nucleotide sequence: TGTGCCAGCAGCCCTTTAACTAGCGGGAGGACAGATACGCAGTATTTT. Full variable domain (missing parts from reference TRBV5-6 and TRBJ2-3): DAGVTQSPTHLIKTRGQQVTLRCSPKSGHDTVSWYQQALGQGPQFIFQYYEEEERQRGNFPDRFSGHQFPNYSSELNVNALLLGDSALYLCASSPLTSGRTDTQYFGPGTRLTVL.